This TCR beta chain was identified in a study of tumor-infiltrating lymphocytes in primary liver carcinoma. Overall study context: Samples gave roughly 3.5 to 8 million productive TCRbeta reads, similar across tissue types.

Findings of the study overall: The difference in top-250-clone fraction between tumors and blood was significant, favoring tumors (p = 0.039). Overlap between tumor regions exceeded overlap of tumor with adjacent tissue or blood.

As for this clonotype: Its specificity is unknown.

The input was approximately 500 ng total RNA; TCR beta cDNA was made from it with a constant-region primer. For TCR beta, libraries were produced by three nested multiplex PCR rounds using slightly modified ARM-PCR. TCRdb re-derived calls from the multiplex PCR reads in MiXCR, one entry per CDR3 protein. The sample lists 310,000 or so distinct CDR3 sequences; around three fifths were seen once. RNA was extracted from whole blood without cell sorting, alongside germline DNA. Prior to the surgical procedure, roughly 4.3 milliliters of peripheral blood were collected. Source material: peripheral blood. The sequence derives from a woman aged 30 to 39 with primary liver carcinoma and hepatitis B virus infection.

CDR3 protein: CASSYPVTSGRNEQYF. DNA for the CDR3: TGTGCCAGCAGTTACCCCGTGACTAGCGGCAGGAACGAGCAGTACTTC. The rearrangement joins TRBV6-2 or TRBV6-3 to TRBJ2-7; TRBD2 agrees at 9 bases. The CDR3 covers 16 residues. Germline assignment: CDR1 MNHEY and CDR2 SVGEGT. The ends lost 2 bases at V and 5 bases at J; junction bases unmatched: 10.